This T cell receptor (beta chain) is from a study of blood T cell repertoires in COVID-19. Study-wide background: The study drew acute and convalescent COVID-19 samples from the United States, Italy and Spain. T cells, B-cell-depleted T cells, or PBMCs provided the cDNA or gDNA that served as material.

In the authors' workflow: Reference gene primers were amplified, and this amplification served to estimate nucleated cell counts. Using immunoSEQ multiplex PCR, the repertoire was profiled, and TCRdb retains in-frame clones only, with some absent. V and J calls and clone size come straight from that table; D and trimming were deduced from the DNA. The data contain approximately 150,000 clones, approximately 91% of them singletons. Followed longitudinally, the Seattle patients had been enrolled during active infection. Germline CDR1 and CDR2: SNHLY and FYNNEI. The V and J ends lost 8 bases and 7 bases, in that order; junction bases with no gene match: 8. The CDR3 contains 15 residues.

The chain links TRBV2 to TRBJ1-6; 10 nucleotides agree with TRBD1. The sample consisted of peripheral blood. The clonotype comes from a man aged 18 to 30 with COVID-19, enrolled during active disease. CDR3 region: CASDLRDRGNSPLHF. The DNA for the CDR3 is TGTGCCAGCGACCTCCGGGACAGGGGCAATTCACCCCTCCACTTT.